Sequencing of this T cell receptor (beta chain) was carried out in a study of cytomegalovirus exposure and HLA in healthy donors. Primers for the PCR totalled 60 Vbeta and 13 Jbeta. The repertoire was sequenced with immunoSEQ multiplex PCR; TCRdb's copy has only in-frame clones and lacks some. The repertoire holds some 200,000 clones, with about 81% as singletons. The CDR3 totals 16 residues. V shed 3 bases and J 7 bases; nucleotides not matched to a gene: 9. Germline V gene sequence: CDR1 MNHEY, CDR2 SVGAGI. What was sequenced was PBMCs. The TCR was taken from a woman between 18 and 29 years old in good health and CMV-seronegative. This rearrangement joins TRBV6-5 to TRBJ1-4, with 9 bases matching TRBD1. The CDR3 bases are TGTGCCAGCAGTTATACGACAGGGGGGAATGGTGAAAAACTGTTTTTT. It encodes CASSYTTGGNGEKLFF.